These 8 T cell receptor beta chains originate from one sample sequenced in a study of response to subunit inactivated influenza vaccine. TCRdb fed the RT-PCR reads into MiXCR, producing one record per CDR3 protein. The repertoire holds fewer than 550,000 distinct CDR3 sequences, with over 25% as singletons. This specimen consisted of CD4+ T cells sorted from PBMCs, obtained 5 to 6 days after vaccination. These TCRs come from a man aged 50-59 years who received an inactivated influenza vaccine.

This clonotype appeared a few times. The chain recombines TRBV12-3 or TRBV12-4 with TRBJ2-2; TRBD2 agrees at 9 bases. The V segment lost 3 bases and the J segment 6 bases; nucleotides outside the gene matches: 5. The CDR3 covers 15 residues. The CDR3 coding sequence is TGTGCCAGCAGTTTGTTAGCGGGGGTCGCCGGGGAGCTGTTTTTT. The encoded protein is CASSLLAGVAGELFF.

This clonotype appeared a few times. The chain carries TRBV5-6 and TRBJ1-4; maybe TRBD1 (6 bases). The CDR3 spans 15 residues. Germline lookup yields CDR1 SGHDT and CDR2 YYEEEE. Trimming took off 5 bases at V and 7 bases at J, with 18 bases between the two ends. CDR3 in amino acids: CASRDRTAEGEKLFF. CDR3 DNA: TGTGCCAGCAGAGACCGGACAGCGGAGGGTGAAAAACTGTTTTTT. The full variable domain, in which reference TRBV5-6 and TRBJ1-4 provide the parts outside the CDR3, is DAGVTQSPTHLIKTRGQQVTLRCSPKSGHDTVSWYQQALGQGPQFIFQYYEEEERQRGNFPDRFSGHQFPNYSSELNVNALLLGDSALYLCASRDRTAEGEKLFFGSGTQLSVL.

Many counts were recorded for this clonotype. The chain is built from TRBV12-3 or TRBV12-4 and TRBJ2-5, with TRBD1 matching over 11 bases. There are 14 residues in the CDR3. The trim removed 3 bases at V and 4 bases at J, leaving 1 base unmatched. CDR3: CASSLGQGVETQYF. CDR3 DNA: TGTGCCAGCAGTTTGGGACAGGGGGTAGAGACCCAGTACTTC.

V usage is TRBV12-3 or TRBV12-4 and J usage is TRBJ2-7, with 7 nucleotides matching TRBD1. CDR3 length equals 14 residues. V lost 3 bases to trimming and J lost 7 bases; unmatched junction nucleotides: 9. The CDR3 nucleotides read TGTGCCAGCAGTTTCGGACAGGCGGTCGGGGAGCAGTACTTC. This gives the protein CASSFGQAVGEQYF.

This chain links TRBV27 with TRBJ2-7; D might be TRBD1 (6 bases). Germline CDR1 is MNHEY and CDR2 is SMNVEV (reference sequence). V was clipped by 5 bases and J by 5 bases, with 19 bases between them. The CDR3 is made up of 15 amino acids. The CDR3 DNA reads TGTGCCAGCAGTCCGATCGGACAGCGTCGCCACGAGCAGTACTTC. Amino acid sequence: CASSPIGQRRHEQYF.

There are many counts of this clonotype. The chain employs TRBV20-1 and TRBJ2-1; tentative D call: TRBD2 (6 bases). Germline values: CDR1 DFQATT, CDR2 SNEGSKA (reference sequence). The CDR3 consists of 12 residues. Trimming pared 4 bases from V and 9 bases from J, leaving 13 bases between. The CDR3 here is CSATLARSEQFF. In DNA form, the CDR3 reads TGCAGTGCTACGCTAGCGAGGAGTGAGCAGTTCTTC.

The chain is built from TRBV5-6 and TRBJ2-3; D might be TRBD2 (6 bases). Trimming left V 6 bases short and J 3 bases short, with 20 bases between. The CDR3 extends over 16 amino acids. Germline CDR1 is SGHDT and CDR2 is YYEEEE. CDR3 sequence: CASTWRGGVLTDTQYF. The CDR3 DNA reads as TGTGCCAGCACCTGGCGGGGCGGGGTATTGACAGATACGCAGTATTTT.

In DNA, the CDR3 is TGTGCCACCAGTCACCCCTCGGGGGCGGGAGAACTCTACAATGAGCAGTTCTTC. Translation: CATSHPSGAGELYNEQFF. The J gene is TRBJ2-1, the V gene TRBV24-1, with a tentative D call TRBD2 (7 bases). The V end lost 6 bases, the J end lost 3 bases, and 23 bases lay between the germline ends. The CDR3 runs to 18 residues. Per the germline V gene, CDR1 is KGHDR and CDR2 is SFDVKD.